The next 20 T cell receptor beta chains were all read from a single sample in a study of cytomegalovirus exposure and HLA in healthy donors. The PCR had 60 Vbeta and 13 Jbeta primers. Generated by immunoSEQ multiplex PCR, the TCRdb table keeps only in-frame clones and is missing some. This sample has approximately 160,000 clones; roughly 80% occur once, and the top ten carry about 0.77%. The source material was PBMCs. These receptors were collected from a woman aged 18 to 35 in good health and CMV-seronegative.

The V gene is TRBV28, the J gene TRBJ2-7, with TRBD1 matching over 12 bases. Germline V gene sequence: CDR1 MDHEN, CDR2 SYDVKM. The junction had 11 bases not matched to a gene; V was cut back by 10 bases and J by 7 bases. The CDR3 contains 14 residues. The CDR3 nucleotides read TGTGCCATTCTTACCGGGACAGGGGGCGGTGAGCAGTACTTC. Translated, it gives CAILTGTGGGEQYF.

J is TRBJ1-1 and V is TRBV18, with D unresolved. Between the trimmed V and J ends, which lost 4 bases and 0 bases, there was a span of 6 bases. In germline, CDR1 is KGHSH, CDR2 LQKENI. CDR3 length: 13 amino acids. CDR3 in amino acids: CASSRHMNTEAFF. The CDR3 region has the DNA TGTGCCAGCTCACGACATATGAACACTGAAGCTTTCTTT.

CDR3 sequence reads: CASSDGAGSGANVLTF. CDR3 bases: TGTGCCAGCAGTGACGGGGCCGGGTCTGGGGCCAACGTCCTGACTTTC. V gene TRBV6-4 combines with J gene TRBJ2-6; possibly TRBD1 for D (5 bases). Per germline, CDR1 MRHNA and CDR2 SNTAGT. Trimming removed 2 bases at V and 1 base at J, with 9 bases between. This CDR3 spans 16 amino acids.

This chain joins TRBV27 and TRBJ2-7; TRBD1 aligns across 7 bases. Trimming took 2 bases from V and 5 from J; bases not matched to a gene: 6. Germline V gene data show CDR1 as MNHEY and CDR2 as SMNVEV (reference sequence). The CDR3 is 14 residues long. For the CDR3, the DNA is TGTGCCAGCAGTTTAACAGGGGTGTCCCACGAGCAGTACTTC. It is translated as CASSLTGVSHEQYF.

V and J are TRBV15 and TRBJ2-7; D not resolved. Germline values: CDR1 LNHNV, CDR2 YYDKDF (reference sequence). This CDR3 is 13 amino acids long. The ends were cut back, 0 bases at V and 4 bases at J, with 7 bases in the middle. The CDR3 region has the DNA TGTGCCACCAGCAGAGATCCCGCGTACGAGCAGTACTTC. Protein sequence: CATSRDPAYEQYF.

The V gene is TRBV10-3, the J gene TRBJ2-3, with TRBD2 matching over 11 bases. In germline, CDR1 is ENHRY, CDR2 SYGVKD. CDR3 length equals 21 residues. With 4 bases clipped from V and 4 bases from J, the junction kept 22 bases outside the gene matches. DNA for the CDR3: TGTGCCATCAGTGGAGCCGTTGGTAGCGGGAGGGCCGGTCTTGGGGCAGATACGCAGTATTTT. This gives the protein CAISGAVGSGRAGLGADTQYF.

V usage is TRBV12-5 and J usage is TRBJ1-5; the match to TRBD1 covers 9 bases. Germline-derived CDR1 and CDR2 are LGHNT and FRNRAP. V shed 6 bases and J 11 bases; nucleotides not matched to a gene: 2. The CDR3 totals 11 residues. CDR3 sequence: CASGGQGTQHF. DNA for the CDR3: TGTGCTAGTGGGGGACAGGGAACCCAGCATTTT.

Notes on this clone: This sample also contains other DNA sequences that code for the same CDR3. V gene TRBV7-9 combines with J gene TRBJ1-4, with D possibly TRBD1 on 5 matching bases. The germline V gene has CDR1 SEHNR and CDR2 FQNEAQ (reference sequence). The CDR3 has 12 amino acids. Trimming took 3 bases from V and 7 from J, leaving 6 bases between them. The CDR3 bases are TGTGCCAGCAGCTTTCAGGGTGAAAAACTGTTTTTT. Translating it yields CASSFQGEKLFF.

This chain connects TRBV27 to TRBJ2-1; D might be TRBD1 (5 bases). Per germline, CDR1 MNHEY and CDR2 SMNVEV (reference sequence). V was trimmed by 2 bases and J by 14 bases, leaving 16 bases between them. This CDR3 contains 13 residues. The CDR3 coding sequence is TGTGCCAGCAGTTTAGAGAGGCAAGGGGCTAAGTTCTTC. It encodes CASSLERQGAKFF.

This rearrangement joins TRBV27 to TRBJ1-6; no reliable D call. This CDR3 has 14 amino acids. The germline gives CDR1 MNHEY, CDR2 SMNVEV (reference sequence). Deletions cut 8 bases from V and 0 bases from J, with 8 bases between. The CDR3: CASSFGSYNSPLHF. CDR3 in DNA: TGTGCCAGCTCCTTCGGCTCCTATAATTCACCCCTCCACTTT.

This sequence joins TRBV10-3 and TRBJ2-3; 10 nucleotides line up with TRBD1. The CDR3 totals 15 residues. CDR1 and CDR2 (germline): ENHRY, SYGVKD. V gave up 6 bases and J gave up 1 base; unmatched junction bases: 4. The CDR3 coding sequence is TGTGCCATCAGCTCCGGGACAGGGGGCACAGATACGCAGTATTTT. Protein: CAISSGTGGTDTQYF.

This chain connects TRBV15 to TRBJ2-3; TRBD1 is a possible D gene (5 bases). The ends were cut back, 6 bases at V and 2 bases at J, with 15 bases in the middle. This CDR3 comprises 15 residues. CDR1 and CDR2 (germline): LNHNV, YYDKDF (reference sequence). The CDR3: CATSRGDSTTDTQYF. CDR3 nucleotide sequence: TGTGCCACCAGTCGAGGTGACAGCACCACAGATACGCAGTATTTT.

The genes are TRBV6-5 and TRBJ2-7; TRBD2 agrees at 8 bases. The germline V gene has CDR1 MNHEY and CDR2 SVGAGI. This CDR3 is 14 amino acids long. V shed 8 bases, J shed 4 bases, and the junction held 10 bases outside the gene matches. The DNA of the CDR3 is TGTGCCAGCCAAGCCGGGACTAGTCTGTACGAGCAGTACTTC. The encoded protein is CASQAGTSLYEQYF.

The count of this clone is one. For the CDR3, the DNA is TGTGCCAGCAGCTCAGGGGGCCCTAACTATGGCTACACCTTC. Its translation is CASSSGGPNYGYTF. This sequence joins TRBV9 and TRBJ1-2; TRBD1 aligns across 8 bases. The CDR3 contains 14 residues. Germline V gene data show CDR1 as SGDLS and CDR2 as YYNGEE. With V trimmed by 4 bases and J by 0 bases, 2 bases remained unmatched.

This clone has only one observation. V is TRBV7-2 and J is TRBJ1-1; D is possibly TRBD1 (6 bases). Germline CDR1 is SGHTA and CDR2 is FQGNSA. V was shortened by 5 bases and J by 7 bases, with 17 bases between the two germline ends. CDR3 size: 14 residues. The CDR3, as DNA: TGTGCCAGCAGCGACCTTTACCGGGACATTGAAGCTTTCTTT. As protein: CASSDLYRDIEAFF.

This clone turned up a few times. The chain couples TRBV5-6 to TRBJ2-4, with D tentatively TRBD2 (6 bases). The CDR3 totals 18 residues. CDR1 SGHDT and CDR2 YYEEEE come from the germline V gene. The V and J ends lost 1 base and 0 bases respectively, with 17 bases between them. Written as DNA, the CDR3 is TGTGCCAGCAGCTTGATAGCGGACACCTATTTAGCCAAAAACATTCAGTACTTC. Amino acids: CASSLIADTYLAKNIQYF.

This clone is a singleton in its sample. The genes are TRBV9 and TRBJ2-3, with 10 bases fitting TRBD2. This CDR3 has 19 residues. Trimming cost V 3 bases and J 5 bases; bases outside gene matches: 18. Germline CDR1 reads SGDLS; CDR2 reads YYNGEE. The CDR3 is CASSADGGSGRTLGDTQYF. The CDR3 bases are TGTGCCAGCAGCGCCGACGGGGGTAGCGGGAGGACCCTGGGAGATACGCAGTATTTT.

The chain joins TRBV5-1 to TRBJ2-7; D not resolved. V was shortened by 8 bases and J by 0 bases, with 15 bases between the two germline ends. Germline CDR1 reads SGHRS; CDR2 reads YFSETQ. The length of the CDR3 is 14 residues. Here the CDR3 reads CASRKNEISYEQYF. The CDR3 DNA is TGCGCCAGTAGAAAAAACGAAATCTCCTACGAGCAGTACTTC.

This chain joins TRBV6-6 and TRBJ2-7; D uncertain. From germline, CDR1 is MNHNY and CDR2 SVGAGI (reference sequence). The CDR3 sequence is 14 residues long. Trimming stripped 0 bases from V and 11 bases from J, with 17 bases between. The CDR3 loop reads CASSYSTLGPQEYF. The DNA of the CDR3 is TGTGCCAGCAGTTACTCGACGCTGGGTCCCCAGGAGTACTTC.

The chain uses TRBV11-1 and TRBJ2-5, with D uncertain. V was clipped by 3 bases and J by 2 bases, with 4 bases between them. Per the germline V gene, CDR1 is SGHAT and CDR2 is FQDESV (reference sequence). The length of the CDR3 is 12 residues. The CDR3 loop is CASSFSQETQYF. CDR3 in DNA: TGTGCCAGCAGCTTCTCTCAAGAGACCCAGTACTTC.